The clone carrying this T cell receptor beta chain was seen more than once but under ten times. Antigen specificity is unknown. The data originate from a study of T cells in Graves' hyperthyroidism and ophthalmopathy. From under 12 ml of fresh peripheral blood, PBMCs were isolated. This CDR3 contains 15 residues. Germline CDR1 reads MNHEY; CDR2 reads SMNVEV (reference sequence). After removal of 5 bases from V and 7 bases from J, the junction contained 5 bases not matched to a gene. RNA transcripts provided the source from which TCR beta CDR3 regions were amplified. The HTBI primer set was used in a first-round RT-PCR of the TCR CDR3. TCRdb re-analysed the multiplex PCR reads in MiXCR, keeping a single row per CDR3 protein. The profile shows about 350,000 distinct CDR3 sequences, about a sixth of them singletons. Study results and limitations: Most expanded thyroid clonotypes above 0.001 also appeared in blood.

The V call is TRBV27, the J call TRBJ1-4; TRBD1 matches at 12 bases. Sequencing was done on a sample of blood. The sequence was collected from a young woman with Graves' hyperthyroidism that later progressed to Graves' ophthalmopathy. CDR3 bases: TGTGCCAGCAGTCCTGGGACAGGGGGCCTTGAAAAACTGTTTTTT. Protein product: CASSPGTGGLEKLFF.